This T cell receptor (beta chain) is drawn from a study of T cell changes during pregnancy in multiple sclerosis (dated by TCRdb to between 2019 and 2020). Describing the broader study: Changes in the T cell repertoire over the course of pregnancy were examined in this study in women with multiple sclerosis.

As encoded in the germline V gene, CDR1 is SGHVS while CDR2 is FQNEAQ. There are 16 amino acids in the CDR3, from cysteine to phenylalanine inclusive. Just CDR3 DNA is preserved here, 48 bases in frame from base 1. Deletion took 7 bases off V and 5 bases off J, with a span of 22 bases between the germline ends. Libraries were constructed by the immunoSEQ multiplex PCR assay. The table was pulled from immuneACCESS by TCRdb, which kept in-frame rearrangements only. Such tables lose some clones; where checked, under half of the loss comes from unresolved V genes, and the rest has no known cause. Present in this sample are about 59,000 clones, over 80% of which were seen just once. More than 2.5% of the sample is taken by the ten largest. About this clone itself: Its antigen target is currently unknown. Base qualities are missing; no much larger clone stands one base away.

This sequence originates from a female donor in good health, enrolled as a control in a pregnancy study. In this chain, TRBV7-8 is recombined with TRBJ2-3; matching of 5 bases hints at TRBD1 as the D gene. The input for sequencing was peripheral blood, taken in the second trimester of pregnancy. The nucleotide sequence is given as TGTGCCAGCACCCCGAGTGGGGCTACATCAAGAGATACGCAGTATTTT. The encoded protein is CASTPSGATSRDTQYF.